This T cell receptor (beta chain) was captured in a study of blood T cell repertoires in COVID-19. The method was immunoSEQ multiplex PCR; TCRdb's version includes in-frame clones alone and lacks a portion of them. The sample has more than 40,000 clones, roughly 86% seen once. This clonotype was obtained from a man in his sixties with active or convalescent COVID-19. Sequenced material: peripheral blood.

This CDR3 is CASSQGFGTSDADTQYF. The CDR3, as DNA: TGCGCCAGCAGCCAAGGATTCGGGACTAGCGATGCAGATACGCAGTATTTT. The rearrangement links TRBV4-1 to TRBJ2-3; 10 bases fit TRBD2. The CDR3 extends over 17 amino acids. V shed 1 base, J shed 4 bases, and the junction held 8 bases outside the gene matches. Germline V gene data show CDR1 as MGHRA and CDR2 as YSYEKL.